Sequencing of this T cell receptor (beta chain) was carried out in a study of cytomegalovirus exposure and HLA in healthy donors. The study's findings and limits: The investigators catalogued 150 to 200 TCR beta chains as cytomegalovirus-associated. Certain indistinguishable V segments, among them TRBV6-2 and TRBV6-3, were excluded.

Use of 60 Vbeta and 13 Jbeta primers characterized the PCR. Libraries were prepared by immunoSEQ multiplex PCR; TCRdb keeps only in-frame clonotypes and omits some of them. The table lists under 150,000 clones, 80% of them singletons, with about 6.5% in the top ten. J gave up 0 bases and V 5 bases, and 1 base lay outside the gene matches. The CDR3 is 14 amino acids. CDR1 is MNHEY, CDR2 SVGAGI, per germline. On this clone itself: Antigen unknown. This specimen includes other DNA sequences encoding the same CDR3.

Unrecorded immune exposure was likely among donors, who were nominally healthy when sampled. The clonotype originates from a man aged 40-49 years in good health and CMV-seropositive. Sample: PBMCs. V and J are TRBV6-5 and TRBJ2-7, with 10 bases that match TRBD2. The DNA of the CDR3 is TGTGCCAGCAGTCGGACTAGCGGCTCCTACGAGCAGTACTTC. This gives the protein CASSRTSGSYEQYF.